This is a list of T cell receptor beta chains from one sample in a study of control samples from healthy donors and cancer patients. Here immunoSEQ multiplex PCR was the method, and the copy in TCRdb shows in-frame clones only, minus some. The profile covers around 190,000 clones, with 90% appearing a single time and 1.1% to 1.5% taken by the ten largest. The sequenced material came from blood. All receptors come from a woman in her 50s in good health. The CDR3 runs from the conserved cysteine through the conserved F or W. The D gene is left open where the match is weak. Expanded clones are given a class, and other clones once, few, many or no size at all.

-,TRBJ2-7,-,TRBV11-1,CASSWQGNTYGEQYF,TGTGCCAGCAGCTGGCAGGGGAATACATATGGGGAGCAGTACTTC
-,TRBJ2-5,-,TRBV5-6,CASRPNTGSETQYF,TGTGCCAGCAGGCCTAACACAGGGTCAGAGACCCAGTACTTC
-,TRBJ1-2,-,TRBV27,CASSLRPSYGYTF,TGTGCCAGCAGTTTACGCCCCTCCTATGGCTACACCTTC
TRBD1,TRBJ1-1,-,TRBV11-3,CASSLDLGDRATEAFF,TGTGCCAGCAGCTTAGATCTGGGGGACAGGGCCACTGAAGCTTTCTTT
-,TRBJ1-1,-,TRBV19,CASRGGHRNTEAFF,TGTGCCAGTAGGGGGGGACATAGGAACACTGAAGCTTTCTTT
-,TRBJ2-1,-,TRBV28,CASSLSYEQFF,TGTGCCAGCAGTTTATCGTATGAGCAGTTCTTC
-,TRBJ2-3,-,TRBV11-3,CASSGGGTSTDTQYF,TGTGCCAGCAGCGGGGGCGGGACTAGCACAGATACGCAGTATTTT
-,TRBJ2-3,-,TRBV7-9,CASSPGTRDTQYF,TGTGCCAGCAGCCCTGGGACAAGGGATACGCAGTATTTT
-,TRBJ2-1,-,TRBV6-5,CASSRAAIYNEQFF,TGTGCCAGCAGCCGAGCCGCGATATACAATGAGCAGTTCTTC
TRBD2,TRBJ2-1,-,TRBV11-2,CASSLTGTSSYNEQFF,TGTGCCAGCAGCTTAACCGGGACTAGCTCCTACAATGAGCAGTTCTTC
TRBD1,TRBJ1-1,-,TRBV19,CASSMRTGKNTEAFF,TGTGCCAGTAGTATGAGGACAGGGAAGAACACTGAAGCTTTCTTT
-,TRBJ1-2,-,TRBV4-2,CASSQALGRANYGYTF,TGTGCCAGCAGCCAAGCTTTGGGCAGGGCTAACTATGGCTACACCTTC
-,TRBJ1-5,few,TRBV2,CASNVNSNQPQHF,TGTGCCAGCAATGTCAATAGCAATCAGCCCCAGCATTTT
TRBD1,TRBJ1-5,-,TRBV10-3,CAISQGAGQPQHF,TGTGCCATCAGTCAGGGGGCGGGACAGCCCCAGCATTTT
-,TRBJ2-5,-,TRBV7-3,CASSLTAQETQYF,TGTGCCAGCAGCTTAACTGCTCAAGAGACCCAGTACTTC
TRBD1,TRBJ2-3,-,TRBV9,CASSATGQGTDTQYF,TGTGCCAGCAGCGCTACGGGACAGGGGACAGATACGCAGTATTTT
-,TRBJ1-5,-,TRBV7-9,CASSPGTSNQPQHF,TGTGCCAGCAGCCCTGGGACATCTAATCAGCCCCAGCATTTT
TRBD1,TRBJ1-1,-,TRBV4-1,CASSATGANTEAFF,TGCGCCAGCAGCGCGACAGGGGCGAACACTGAAGCTTTCTTT
-,TRBJ2-7,-,TRBV7-8,CASSQGGAVYEQYF,TGTGCCAGCAGTCAAGGGGGGGCGGTCTACGAGCAGTACTTC
-,TRBJ2-7,-,TRBV12-2,CASRANETSGLEPYEQYF,TGTGCAAGTCGCGCCAATGAGACTAGCGGGTTAGAACCTTACGAGCAGTACTTC
TRBD2,TRBJ2-3,-,TRBV15,CATSREGTSVPDTQYF,TGTGCCACCAGCAGAGAGGGGACTAGCGTTCCAGATACGCAGTATTTT
-,TRBJ1-1,once,TRBV5-1,CASSFGGGLTFF,TGCGCCAGCAGCTTTGGCGGGGGCCTCACTTTCTTT
-,TRBJ1-2,-,TRBV23-1,CASRDGGYTF,TGCGCCAGCAGGGACGGTGGCTACACCTTC
TRBD1,TRBJ2-7,once,TRBV7-2,CASRGQGAYEQYF,TGTGCCAGCAGGGGACAGGGGGCCTACGAGCAGTACTTC
TRBD2,TRBJ2-2,-,TRBV4-2,CASSHSGNGGTGELFF,TGTGCCAGCAGCCATAGCGGGAACGGGGGAACCGGGGAGCTGTTTTTT
-,TRBJ2-2,-,TRBV7-2,CASSFYFPTGELFF,TGTGCCAGCAGCTTTTATTTCCCCACCGGGGAGCTGTTTTTT
-,TRBJ1-5,few,TRBV11-2,CASSQHLAPQHF,TGTGCCAGCAGCCAACATTTGGCGCCCCAGCATTTT